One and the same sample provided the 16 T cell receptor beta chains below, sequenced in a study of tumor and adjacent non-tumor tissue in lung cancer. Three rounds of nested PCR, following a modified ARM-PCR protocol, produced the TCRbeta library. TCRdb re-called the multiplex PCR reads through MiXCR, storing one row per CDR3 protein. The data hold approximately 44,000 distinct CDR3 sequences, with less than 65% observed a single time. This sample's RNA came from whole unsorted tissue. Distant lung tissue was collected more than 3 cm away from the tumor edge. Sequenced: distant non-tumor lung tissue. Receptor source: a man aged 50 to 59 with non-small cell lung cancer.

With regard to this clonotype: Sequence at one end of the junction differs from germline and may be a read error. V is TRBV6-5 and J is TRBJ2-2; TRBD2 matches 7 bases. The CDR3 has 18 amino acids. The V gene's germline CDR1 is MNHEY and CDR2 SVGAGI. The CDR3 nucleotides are TGTGTCAGCAGTTACACCGGCGTGGGGGTGGGGGGGACCGGGGAGCTGTTTTTT. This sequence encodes CVSSYTGVGVGGTGELFF.

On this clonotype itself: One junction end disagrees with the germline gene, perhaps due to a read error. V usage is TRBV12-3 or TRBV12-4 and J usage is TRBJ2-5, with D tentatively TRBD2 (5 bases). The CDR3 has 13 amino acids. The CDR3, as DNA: TGTGCCATCGGAGGACCTTCGAGAGAGGCCCAGTGCTTC. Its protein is CAIGGPSREAQCF.

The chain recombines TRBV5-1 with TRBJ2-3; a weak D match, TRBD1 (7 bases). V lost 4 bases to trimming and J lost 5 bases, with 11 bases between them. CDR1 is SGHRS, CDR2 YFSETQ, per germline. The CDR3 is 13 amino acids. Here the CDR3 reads CASSPQGGDTQYF. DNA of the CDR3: TGCGCCAGCAGCCCTCAGGGGGGAGATACGCAGTATTTT.

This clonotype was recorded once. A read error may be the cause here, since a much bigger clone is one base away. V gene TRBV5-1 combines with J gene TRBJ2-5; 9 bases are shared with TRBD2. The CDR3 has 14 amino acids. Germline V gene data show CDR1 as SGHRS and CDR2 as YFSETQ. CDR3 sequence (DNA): TGCGCCGGCAGCTTGGCGGGGGGGCAAGAGACCCAGTACTTC. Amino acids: CAGSLAGGQETQYF. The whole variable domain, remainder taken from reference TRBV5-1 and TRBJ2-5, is KAGVTQTPRYLIKTRGQQVTLSCSPISGHRSVSWYQQTPGQGLQFLFEYFSETQRNKGNFPGRFSGRQFSNSRSEMNVSTLELGDSALYLCAGSLAGGQETQYFGPGTRLLVL.

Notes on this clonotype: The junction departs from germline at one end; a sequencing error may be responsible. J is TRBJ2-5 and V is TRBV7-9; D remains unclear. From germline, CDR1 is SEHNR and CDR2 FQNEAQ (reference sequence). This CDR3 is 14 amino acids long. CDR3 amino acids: CAGSLRIGMETQYF. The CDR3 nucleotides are TGTGCCGGCAGCCTACGGATAGGGATGGAGACCCAGTATTTC.

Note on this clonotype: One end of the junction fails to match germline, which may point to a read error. The CDR3 protein is CASSQYTLGDEQFF. The CDR3 nucleotides are TGCGCCAGCAGCCAATATACCCTGGGGGATGAACAGTTCTTC. This sequence joins TRBV4-1 and TRBJ2-1; D is possibly TRBD1 or TRBD2 (5 bases each). This CDR3 is 14 amino acids long. Per germline, CDR1 MGHRA and CDR2 YSYEKL.

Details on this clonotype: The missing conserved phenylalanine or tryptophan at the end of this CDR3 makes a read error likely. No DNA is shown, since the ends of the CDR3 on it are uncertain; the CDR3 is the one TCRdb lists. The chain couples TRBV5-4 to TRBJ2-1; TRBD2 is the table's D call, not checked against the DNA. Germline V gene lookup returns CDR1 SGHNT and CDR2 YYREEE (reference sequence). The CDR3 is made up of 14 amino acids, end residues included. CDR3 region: CASSSGTTGNEQFS.

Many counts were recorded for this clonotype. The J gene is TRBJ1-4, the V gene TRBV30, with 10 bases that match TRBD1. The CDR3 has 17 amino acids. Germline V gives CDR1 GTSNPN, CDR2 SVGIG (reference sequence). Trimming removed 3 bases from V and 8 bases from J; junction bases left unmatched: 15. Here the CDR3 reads CAWSAGTGVPGGEKLFF. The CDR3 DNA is TGTGCCTGGAGCGCAGGGACAGGGGTGCCGGGAGGAGAAAAACTGTTTTTT.

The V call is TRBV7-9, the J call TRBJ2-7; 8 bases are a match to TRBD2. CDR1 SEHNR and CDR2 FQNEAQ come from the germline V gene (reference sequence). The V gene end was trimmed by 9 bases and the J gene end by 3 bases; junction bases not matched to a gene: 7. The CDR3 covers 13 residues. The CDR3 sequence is CASTRTSHYEQYF. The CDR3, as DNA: TGTGCCAGTACCAGGACTAGCCACTACGAGCAGTACTTC.

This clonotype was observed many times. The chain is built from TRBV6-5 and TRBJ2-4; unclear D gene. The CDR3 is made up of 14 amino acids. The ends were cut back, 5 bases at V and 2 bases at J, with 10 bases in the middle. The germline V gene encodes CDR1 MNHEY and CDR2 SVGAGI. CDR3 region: CASSTGLSKNIQYF. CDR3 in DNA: TGTGCCAGCAGTACCGGTCTCTCCAAAAACATTCAGTACTTC.

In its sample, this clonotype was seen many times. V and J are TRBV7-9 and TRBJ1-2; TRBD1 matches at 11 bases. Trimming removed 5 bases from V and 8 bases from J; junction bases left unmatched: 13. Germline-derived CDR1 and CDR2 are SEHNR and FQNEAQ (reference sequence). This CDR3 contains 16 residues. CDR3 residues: CASSRTGGADDGGYTF. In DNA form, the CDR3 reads TGTGCCAGCAGCCGGACAGGGGGCGCCGATGACGGAGGCTACACCTTC.

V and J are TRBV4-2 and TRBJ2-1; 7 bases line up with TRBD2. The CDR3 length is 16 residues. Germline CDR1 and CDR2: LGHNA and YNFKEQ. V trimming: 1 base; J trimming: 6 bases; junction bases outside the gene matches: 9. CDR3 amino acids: CASSQGGLTEFNEQFF. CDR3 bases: TGTGCCAGCAGCCAAGGGGGACTAACGGAGTTCAATGAGCAGTTCTTC.

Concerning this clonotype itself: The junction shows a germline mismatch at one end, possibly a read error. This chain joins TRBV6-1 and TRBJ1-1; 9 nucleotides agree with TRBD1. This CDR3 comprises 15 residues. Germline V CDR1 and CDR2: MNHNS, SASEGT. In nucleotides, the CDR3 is TGTGCCGGCAGTGGCTTACAGGGGGCATCGGCCGAAGCTTTCTTT. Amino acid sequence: CAGSGLQGASAEAFF.

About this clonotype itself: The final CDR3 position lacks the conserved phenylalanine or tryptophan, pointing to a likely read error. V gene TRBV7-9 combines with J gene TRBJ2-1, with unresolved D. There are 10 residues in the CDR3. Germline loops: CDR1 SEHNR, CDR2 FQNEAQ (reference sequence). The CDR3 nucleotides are TGTGCCGGCAGCTCCGTCGAGCAGTTCTTA. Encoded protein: CAGSSVEQFL.

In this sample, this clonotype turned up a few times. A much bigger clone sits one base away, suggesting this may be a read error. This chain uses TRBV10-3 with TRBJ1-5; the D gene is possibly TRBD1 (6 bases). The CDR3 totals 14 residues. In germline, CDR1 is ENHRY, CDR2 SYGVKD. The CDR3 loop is CAIGERTGNQPQHF. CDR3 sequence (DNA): TGTGCCATCGGTGAGCGGACAGGCAATCAGCCCCAGCATTTT.

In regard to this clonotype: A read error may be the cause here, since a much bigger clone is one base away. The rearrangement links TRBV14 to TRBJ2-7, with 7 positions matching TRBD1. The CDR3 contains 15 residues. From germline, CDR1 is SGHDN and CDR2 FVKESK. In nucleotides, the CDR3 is TGTGACAGCAGCCCCTCACAGGGGATTCCCTACGAGCAGTACTTC. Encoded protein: CDSSPSQGIPYEQYF.